These 20 T cell receptor beta chains share one sample of origin, sequenced in a study of T-cell memory formation after mild COVID-19. TCRdb re-analysed the 5' RACE reads in MiXCR, keeping a single row per CDR3 protein. The sample lists fewer than 700,000 distinct CDR3 sequences; roughly 18% were seen once. Sequencing input: PBMCs or a T cell subset sorted from them (not recorded which). The receptors stem from an adult woman who had mild COVID-19 (a few samples of this study predate the infection). Cell type and time point are not known.

J is TRBJ2-2 and V is TRBV23-1, with a possible D match to TRBD1 (6 bases). TRBV23-1 is noted as an ORF with a role that remains uncertain. Trimming took 3 bases from V and 1 from J, leaving 15 bases between them. The CDR3 loop spans 17 amino acids. The CDR3 sequence: CASSHFGQGQNTGELFF. The CDR3 bases are TGCGCCAGCAGTCATTTCGGCCAGGGGCAGAACACCGGGGAGCTGTTTTTT.

This chain uses TRBV4-2 with TRBJ2-1, with 11 nucleotides matching TRBD2. Losses at the gene ends were 4 bases for V and 0 bases for J; bases not matched to a gene: 11. CDR3 size: 19 residues. The V gene's germline CDR1 is LGHNA and CDR2 YNFKEQ. CDR3 sequence: CASSRFTTSGTSSYNEQFF. For the CDR3, the DNA is TGTGCCAGCAGCCGCTTTACGACTAGCGGGACAAGCTCCTACAATGAGCAGTTCTTC.

This clonotype has a handful of counts. This sequence joins TRBV3-1 and TRBJ2-7, with 11 bases fitting TRBD1. Germline lookup yields CDR1 LGHDT and CDR2 YNNKEL (reference sequence). Trimming removed 11 bases from V and 3 bases from J; junction bases left unmatched: 12. This CDR3 is 15 amino acids long. The CDR3 DNA reads as TGTGCCTGTGGTCCTCCGGGACAGGGGGTCTACGAGCAGTACTTC. It is translated as CACGPPGQGVYEQYF.

This chain joins TRBV7-2 and TRBJ1-2; the D gene is possibly TRBD1 (5 bases). CDR1 is SGHTA, CDR2 FQGNSA, per germline. The V end lost 1 base, the J end lost 8 bases, and 14 bases lay between the germline ends. The CDR3 covers 14 residues. CDR3 in amino acids: CASSLVAGPGGYTF. The DNA for the CDR3 is TGTGCCAGCAGCTTAGTGGCAGGGCCCGGAGGCTACACCTTC.

This clonotype has only a few counts. The rearrangement uses TRBV20-1 and TRBJ1-1; 7 bases are shared with TRBD1. Germline CDR1 is DFQATT and CDR2 is SNEGSKA (reference sequence). The CDR3 is 15 residues long. After removal of 1 base from V and 4 bases from J, the junction contained 9 bases not matched to a gene. As DNA, the CDR3 is TGCAGTGCTAGAGCAAGGGGGCATCAGGGCACTGAAGCTTTCTTT. Translation: CSARARGHQGTEAFF.

The J gene is TRBJ2-1, the V gene TRBV27, with 7 bases identical to TRBD2. V shed 8 bases, J shed 3 bases, and the junction held 10 bases outside the gene matches. Germline CDR1 reads MNHEY; CDR2 reads SMNVEV (reference sequence). The CDR3 spans 15 residues. This CDR3 is CASGSGTTRYNEQFF. As DNA, the CDR3 is TGTGCCAGCGGTTCGGGGACTACCCGCTACAATGAGCAGTTCTTC.

This clonotype occurred a few times. The genes are TRBV24-1 and TRBJ2-3, with D possibly TRBD2 on 5 matching bases. The V end lost 6 bases, the J end lost 4 bases, and 10 bases lay between the germline ends. This CDR3 is built from 13 residues. Germline values: CDR1 KGHDR, CDR2 SFDVKD. CDR3 amino acids: CATSPGSPDTQYF. The CDR3 DNA reads TGTGCCACCAGTCCGGGAAGCCCAGATACGCAGTATTTT.

This clonotype was observed at least ten times. V usage is TRBV7-9 and J usage is TRBJ2-7, with D hard to call. The germline V and J ends were trimmed by 5 bases and 7 bases, with 12 bases remaining between them. Germline V gives CDR1 SEHNR, CDR2 FQNEAQ (reference sequence). This CDR3 has 12 amino acids. CDR3 coding DNA: TGTGCCAGCAGCCCCGCGTTCGGTGAGCAGTACTTC. It yields the protein CASSPAFGEQYF. Based on the CDR3 plus reference TRBV7-9 and TRBJ2-7, the full variable domain is DTGVSQNPRHKITKRGQNVTFRCDPISEHNRLYWYRQTLGQGPEFLTYFQNEAQLEKSRLLSDRFSAERPKGSFSTLEIQRTEQGDSAMYLCASSPAFGEQYFGPGTRLTVT.

The chain has TRBV7-8 and TRBJ2-1; 7 nucleotides agree with TRBD2. The CDR3 has 15 residues. The germline V gene has CDR1 SGHVS and CDR2 FQNEAQ. Trimming removed 4 bases from V and 0 bases from J; junction bases left unmatched: 3. This CDR3 is CASSSSSGSYNEQFF. In DNA form, the CDR3 reads TGTGCCAGCAGCTCGTCTAGCGGCTCCTACAATGAGCAGTTCTTC.

The chain uses TRBV6-1 and TRBJ1-1, with TRBD1 matching 7 bases. Germline CDR1 is MNHNS and CDR2 is SASEGT. V shed 3 bases, J shed 4 bases, and the junction held 5 bases outside the gene matches. This CDR3 is 14 amino acids long. The chain's CDR3 is CASSETGSFTEAFF. The CDR3 DNA reads TGTGCCAGCAGTGAGACAGGGTCGTTCACTGAAGCTTTCTTT.

This clonotype was detected a few times. The chain links TRBV11-1 to TRBJ2-5, with no clear D. V gave up 4 bases and J gave up 3 bases, with 6 bases separating them. Per germline, CDR1 SGHAT and CDR2 FQDESV (reference sequence). This CDR3 contains 12 residues. CDR3 sequence reads: CASSSAEETQYF. CDR3 nucleotide sequence: TGTGCCAGCAGCTCCGCTGAAGAGACCCAGTACTTC.

V usage is TRBV5-1 and J usage is TRBJ2-7; perhaps TRBD1 as D (6 bases). The CDR3 has 14 residues. Trimming left V 5 bases short and J 6 bases short, with 18 bases between. Germline V CDR1 and CDR2: SGHRS, YFSETQ. This chain's CDR3 is CASRKQGEMGEQYF. CDR3 sequence (DNA): TGCGCCAGCAGAAAACAGGGAGAAATGGGCGAGCAGTACTTC.

As DNA, the CDR3 is TGTGCCAGCAGCTGGGGACAGGGCGACTCCTACGAGCAGTACTTC. It encodes CASSWGQGDSYEQYF. The chain combines TRBV7-9 with TRBJ2-7; TRBD1 matches 9 bases. The CDR3 consists of 15 residues. In germline, CDR1 is SEHNR, CDR2 FQNEAQ (reference sequence). With V trimmed by 4 bases and J by 0 bases, 4 bases remained unmatched.

The chain joins TRBV5-1 to TRBJ2-5; possible D gene TRBD2, 5 bases. This CDR3 is built from 13 residues. Deletions cut 7 bases from V and 1 base from J, with 11 bases between. CDR1 is SGHRS and CDR2 is YFSETQ in the germline V gene. CDR3: CASGWTVQETQYF. As DNA, the CDR3 is TGCGCCAGCGGGTGGACTGTCCAAGAGACCCAGTACTTC. The entire variable domain, with the rest obtained from reference TRBV5-1 and TRBJ2-5, is as follows: KAGVTQTPRYLIKTRGQQVTLSCSPISGHRSVSWYQQTPGQGLQFLFEYFSETQRNKGNFPGRFSGRQFSNSRSEMNVSTLELGDSALYLCASGWTVQETQYFGPGTRLLVL.

There are a few counts of this clonotype. This chain joins TRBV11-2 and TRBJ2-7; maybe TRBD2 (5 bases). The CDR3 runs 14 residues. V was trimmed by 3 bases and J by 5 bases, leaving 14 bases between them. Germline-derived CDR1 and CDR2 are SGHAT and FQNNGV. The CDR3 protein is CASSLDFAGDEQYF. CDR3 sequence (DNA): TGTGCCAGCAGCTTGGATTTTGCCGGGGACGAGCAGTACTTC.

The chain joins TRBV12-3 or TRBV12-4 to TRBJ2-7; TRBD1 matches 10 bases. The CDR3 has 16 residues. The junction had 14 bases not matched to a gene; V was cut back by 6 bases and J by 6 bases. The CDR3 nucleotides read TGTGCCAGCAGGAGAACCGGGACAGGGGTGAGTGCCGAGCAGTACTTC. The encoded protein is CASRRTGTGVSAEQYF.

The chain employs TRBV30 and TRBJ1-4, with D maybe TRBD1 (6 bases). The V gene's germline CDR1 is GTSNPN and CDR2 SVGIG (reference sequence). Trimming took 6 bases from V and 7 from J, leaving 15 bases between them. The CDR3 contains 13 residues. The CDR3 nucleotides read TGTGCCTGTGGTGCAGGGGTGGGTGAAAAACTGTTTTTT. Protein: CACGAGVGEKLFF.

This chain links TRBV7-6 with TRBJ2-1; a weak D match, TRBD2 (5 bases). The germline gives CDR1 SGHVS, CDR2 FNYEAQ. Trimming took 3 bases from V and 7 from J, leaving 16 bases between them. The CDR3 consists of 15 residues. The chain's CDR3 is CASSFNSGVRNEQFF. CDR3 coding DNA: TGTGCCAGCAGCTTTAATTCCGGGGTTAGGAATGAGCAGTTCTTC.

J is TRBJ2-5 and V is TRBV12-3 or TRBV12-4; D is possibly TRBD1 or TRBD2 (5 bases each). The CDR3 has 16 residues. Trimming took off 1 base at V and 5 bases at J, with 17 bases between the two ends. The CDR3 region is CASSLGSGRVRETQYF. The CDR3 DNA reads TGTGCCAGCAGTTTAGGGTCGGGGCGGGTTCGGGAGACCCAGTACTTC.

This clonotype was detected a few times. This chain connects TRBV7-9 to TRBJ1-2; the D gene is possibly TRBD1 (6 bases). Between the trimmed V and J ends, which lost 4 bases and 6 bases, there was a span of 12 bases. This CDR3 contains 13 residues. The germline CDR1 and CDR2 sequences are SEHNR and FQNEAQ (reference sequence). This CDR3 reads CASSSQGRDGYTF. The CDR3 region has the DNA TGTGCCAGCAGCTCGCAGGGGCGGGATGGCTACACCTTC.